This TCR beta chain was sequenced in a study of blood T cell dynamics during melanoma immunotherapy. This clone has just a few counts. The time point is: week 3, after first cycle of checkpoint inhibitor. Produced via immunoSEQ multiplex PCR; TCRdb's table is partial and in-frame only. Of approximately 29,000 clones listed, over 80% are singletons. The origin of this receptor is a human donor with melanoma. This material consisted of blood, taken from a patient treated with checkpoint blockade.

The CDR3 sequence: CASSAGANYGYTF. In DNA form, the CDR3 reads TGTGCCAGCTCGGCAGGGGCGAACTATGGCTACACCTTC. The chain recombines TRBV7-2 with TRBJ1-2, with D perhaps TRBD1 (6 bases). This CDR3 is built from 13 residues. Trimming cost V 8 bases and J 2 bases, with 12 bases left between them. Germline CDR1 is SGHTA and CDR2 is FQGNSA.